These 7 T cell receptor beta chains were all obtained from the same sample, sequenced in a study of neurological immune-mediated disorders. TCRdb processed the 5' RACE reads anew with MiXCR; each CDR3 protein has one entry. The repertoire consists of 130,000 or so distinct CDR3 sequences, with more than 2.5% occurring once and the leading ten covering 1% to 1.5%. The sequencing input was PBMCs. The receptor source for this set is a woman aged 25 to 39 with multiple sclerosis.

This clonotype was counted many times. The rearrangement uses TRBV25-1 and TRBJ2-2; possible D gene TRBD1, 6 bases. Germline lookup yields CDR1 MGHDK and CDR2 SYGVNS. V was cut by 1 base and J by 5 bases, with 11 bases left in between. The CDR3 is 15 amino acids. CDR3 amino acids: CASSEWTARTGELFF. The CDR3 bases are TGTGCCAGCAGTGAATGGACAGCCAGGACCGGGGAGCTGTTTTTT. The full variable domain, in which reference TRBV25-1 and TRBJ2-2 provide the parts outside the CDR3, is EADIYQTPRYLVIGTGKKITLECSQTMGHDKMYWYQQDPGMELHLIHYSYGVNSTEKGDLSSESTVSRIRTEHFPLTLESARPSHTSQYLCASSEWTARTGELFFGEGSRLTVL.

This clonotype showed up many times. Here the CDR3 reads CSAKEPLAGVSTGELFF. For the CDR3, the DNA is TGCAGTGCTAAGGAACCCCTAGCGGGAGTATCCACCGGGGAGCTGTTTTTT. The chain links TRBV20-1 to TRBJ2-2, with 10 bases fitting TRBD2. Germline V gene sequence: CDR1 DFQATT, CDR2 SNEGSKA (reference sequence). V lost 4 bases, J lost 4 bases, and 12 bases stayed unmatched. This CDR3 region has 17 residues.

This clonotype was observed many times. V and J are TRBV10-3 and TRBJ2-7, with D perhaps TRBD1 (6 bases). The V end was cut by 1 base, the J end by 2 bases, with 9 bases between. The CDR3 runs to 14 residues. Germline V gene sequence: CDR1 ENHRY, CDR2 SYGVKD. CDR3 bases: TGTGCCATCAGTGAGTATAGGACAGCCTACGAGCAGTACTTC. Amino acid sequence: CAISEYRTAYEQYF.

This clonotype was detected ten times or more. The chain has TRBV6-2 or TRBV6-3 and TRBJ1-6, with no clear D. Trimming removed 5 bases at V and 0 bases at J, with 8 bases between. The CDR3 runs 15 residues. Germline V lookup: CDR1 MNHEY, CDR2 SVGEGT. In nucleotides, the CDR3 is TGTGCCAGCAGTAAAGGGAGCTCCTATAATTCACCCCTCCACTTT. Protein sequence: CASSKGSSYNSPLHF.

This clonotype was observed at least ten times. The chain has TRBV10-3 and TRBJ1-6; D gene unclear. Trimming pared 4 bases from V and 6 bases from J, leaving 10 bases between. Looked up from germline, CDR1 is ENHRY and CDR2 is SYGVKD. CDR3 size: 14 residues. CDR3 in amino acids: CAISGEVANSPLHF. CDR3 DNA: TGTGCCATCAGTGGAGAGGTTGCTAATTCACCCCTCCACTTT.

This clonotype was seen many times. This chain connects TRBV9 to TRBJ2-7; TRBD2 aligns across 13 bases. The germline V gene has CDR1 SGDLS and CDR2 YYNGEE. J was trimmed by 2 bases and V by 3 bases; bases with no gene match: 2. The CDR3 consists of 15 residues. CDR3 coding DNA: TGTGCCAGCAGCGCTACTAGCGGGGGGGCCTACGAGCAGTACTTC. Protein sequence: CASSATSGGAYEQYF.

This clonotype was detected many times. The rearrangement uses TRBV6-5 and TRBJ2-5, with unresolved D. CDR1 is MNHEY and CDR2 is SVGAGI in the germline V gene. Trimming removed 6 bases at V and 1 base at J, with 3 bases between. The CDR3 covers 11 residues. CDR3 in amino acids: CASRIQETQYF. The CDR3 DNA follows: TGTGCCAGCAGAATCCAAGAGACCCAGTACTTC.